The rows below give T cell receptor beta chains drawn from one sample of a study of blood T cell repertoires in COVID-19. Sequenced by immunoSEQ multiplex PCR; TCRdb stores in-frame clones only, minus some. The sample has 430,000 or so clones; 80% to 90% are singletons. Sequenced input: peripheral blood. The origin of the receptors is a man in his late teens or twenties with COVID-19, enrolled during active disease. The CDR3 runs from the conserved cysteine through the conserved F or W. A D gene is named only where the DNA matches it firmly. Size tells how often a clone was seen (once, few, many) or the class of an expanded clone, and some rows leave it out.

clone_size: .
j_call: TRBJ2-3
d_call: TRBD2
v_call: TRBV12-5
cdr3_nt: TGTGCTAGTGGGTCCAAACTCCGGGGACTAGCGGGAGTAAGCACAGATACGCAGTATTTT
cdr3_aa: CASGSKLRGLAGVSTDTQYF

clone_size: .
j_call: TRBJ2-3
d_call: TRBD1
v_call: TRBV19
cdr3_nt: TGTGCCAGTAGTCCTCCCAGTGTGATCCGGACAGGGCGGGGTACGCAGTATTTT
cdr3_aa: CASSPPSVIRTGRGTQYF

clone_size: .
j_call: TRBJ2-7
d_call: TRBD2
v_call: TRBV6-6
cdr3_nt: TGTGCCAGCAGTTTCCCGACTAGCGGGGGATCCTACGAGCAGTACTTC
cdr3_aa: CASSFPTSGGSYEQYF

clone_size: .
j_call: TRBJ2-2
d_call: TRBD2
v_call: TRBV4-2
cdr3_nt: TGTGCCAGCAGCCAAGCTCATGTAGCGGGAGACACCGGGGAGCTGTTTTTT
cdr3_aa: CASSQAHVAGDTGELFF

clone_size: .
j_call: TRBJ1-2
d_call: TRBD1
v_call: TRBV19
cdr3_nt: TGTGCCAGTAGTGCCGGGACAGGGGAGGTTGGCTACACCTTC
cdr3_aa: CASSAGTGEVGYTF

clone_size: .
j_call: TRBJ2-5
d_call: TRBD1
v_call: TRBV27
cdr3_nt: TGTGCCAGCACCCCCGGACAGGGAGGGACCCAGTACTTC
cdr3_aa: CASTPGQGGTQYF

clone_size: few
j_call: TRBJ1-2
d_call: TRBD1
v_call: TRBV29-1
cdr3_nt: TGCAGCGTTGCCCAAAGACAGGGTGGTATGTACTATGGCTACACCTTC
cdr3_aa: CSVAQRQGGMYYGYTF

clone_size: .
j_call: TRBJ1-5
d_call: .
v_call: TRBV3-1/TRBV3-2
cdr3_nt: TGTGCCAGCACTACCCTGCTAGTGCCCCAGCATTTT
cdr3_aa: CASTTLLVPQHF

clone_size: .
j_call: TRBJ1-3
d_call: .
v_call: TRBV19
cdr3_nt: TGTGCCAGTAACCAGAACATACACTCTGGAAACACCATATATTTT
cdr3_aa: CASNQNIHSGNTIYF

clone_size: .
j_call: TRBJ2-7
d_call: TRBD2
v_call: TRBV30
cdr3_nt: TGTGCCTGGAGTAGGGCTAGCGGGTTCGTCTACGAGCAGTACTTC
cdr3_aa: CAWSRASGFVYEQYF

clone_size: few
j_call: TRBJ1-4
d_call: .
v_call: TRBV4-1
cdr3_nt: TGCGCCAGCAGCCAAGATCCCGGACAATCAACTAATGAAAAACTGTTTTTT
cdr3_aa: CASSQDPGQSTNEKLFF

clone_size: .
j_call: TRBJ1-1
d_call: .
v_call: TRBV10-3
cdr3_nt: TGTGCCATCAGTGACTCATACCGCCCAGGTGAAGCTTTCTTT
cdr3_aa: CAISDSYRPGEAFF

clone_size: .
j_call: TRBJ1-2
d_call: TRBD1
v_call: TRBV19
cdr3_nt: TGTGCCAGTACCAAACAGGGGGGGATTAACTATGGCTACACCTTC
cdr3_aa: CASTKQGGINYGYTF

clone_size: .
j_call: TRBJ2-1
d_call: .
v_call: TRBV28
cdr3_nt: TGTGCCAGCAGTTTGTCCCTGACTAAGTATGCAGTCAATGAGCAGTTCTTC
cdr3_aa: CASSLSLTKYAVNEQFF

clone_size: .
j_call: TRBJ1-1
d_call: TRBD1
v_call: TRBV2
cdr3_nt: TGTGCCATTTCCCACCCGGACAGGGTGAACACTGAAGCTTTCTTT
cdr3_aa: CAISHPDRVNTEAFF

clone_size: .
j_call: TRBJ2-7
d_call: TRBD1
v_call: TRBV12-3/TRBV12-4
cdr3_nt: TGTGCCAGCAGCCCGGGACAGACCTACGAGCAGTACTTC
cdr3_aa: CASSPGQTYEQYF

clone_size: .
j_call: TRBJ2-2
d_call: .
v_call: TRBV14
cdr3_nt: TGTGCCAGCAGCCCGTTATACACCGGGGAGCTGTTTTTT
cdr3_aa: CASSPLYTGELFF

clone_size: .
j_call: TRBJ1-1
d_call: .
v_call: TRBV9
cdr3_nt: TGTGCCAGCAGCGTAGTAACATCGGGCGGGGAAGCTTTCTTT
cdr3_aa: CASSVVTSGGEAFF

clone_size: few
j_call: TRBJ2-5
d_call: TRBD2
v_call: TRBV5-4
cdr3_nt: TGTGCCAGCAGCGCTCTTGGGGCTAGCGGGAACCAAGAGACCCAGTACTTC
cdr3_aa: CASSALGASGNQETQYF

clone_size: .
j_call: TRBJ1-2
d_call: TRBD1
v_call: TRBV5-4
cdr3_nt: TGTGCCAGCAGCTTACAGGGGGGACCTAACTATGGCTACACCTTC
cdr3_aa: CASSLQGGPNYGYTF

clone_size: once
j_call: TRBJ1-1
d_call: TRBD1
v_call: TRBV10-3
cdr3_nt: TGTGCCACCTCCGGGACAGAAGACACTGAAGCTTTCTTT
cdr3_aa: CATSGTEDTEAFF

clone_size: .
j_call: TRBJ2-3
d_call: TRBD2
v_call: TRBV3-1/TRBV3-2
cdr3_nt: TGTGCCAGCAGCCATTTAAAGCGGGAGGTCGGAGATACGCAGTATTTT
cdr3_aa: CASSHLKREVGDTQYF

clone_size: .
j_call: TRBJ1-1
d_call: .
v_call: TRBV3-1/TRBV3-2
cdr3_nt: TGTGCCAGCAGCCAAGTAGCAGGGGTCACTGAAGCTTTCTTT
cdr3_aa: CASSQVAGVTEAFF

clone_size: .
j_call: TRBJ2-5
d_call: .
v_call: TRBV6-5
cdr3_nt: TGTGCCAGCAGGCAACTAGCTCGGGAGACCCAGTACTTC
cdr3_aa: CASRQLARETQYF

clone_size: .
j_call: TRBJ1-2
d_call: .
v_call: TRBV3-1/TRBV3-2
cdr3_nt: TGTGCCAGCAGCCGGAGGTCAAGAGGGCAGACGGCCGGCTACACCTTC
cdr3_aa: CASSRRSRGQTAGYTF

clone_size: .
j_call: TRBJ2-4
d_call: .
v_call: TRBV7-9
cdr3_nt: TGTGCCAGCAGCTCGTACCGGGACTTCAAAAACATTCAGTACTTC
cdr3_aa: CASSSYRDFKNIQYF

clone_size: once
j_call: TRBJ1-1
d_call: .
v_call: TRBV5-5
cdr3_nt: TGTGCCAGCAGCCTCCTTACAGCGAACACTGAAGCTTTCTTT
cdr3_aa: CASSLLTANTEAFF